A selection of T cell receptor beta chains follows, all from one sample in a study of blood T cell repertoires in COVID-19. Method: immunoSEQ multiplex PCR; TCRdb's copy keeps in-frame clones and lacks some. The top ten clones hold approximately 3% of a sample with a few hundred thousand clones, about 90% of them seen once. The source material was peripheral blood. These receptors were collected from a woman aged 25 to 39 with COVID-19, enrolled during active disease. Both conserved end residues are part of each CDR3. The D gene is left open where the match is weak.

V | D | CDR3
TRBV7-8 | . | CASSPDGFANTEAFF
TRBV5-1 | TRBD1 | CASSRGQGDNSPLHF
TRBV5-1 | . | CASSLRNYGWEETQYF
TRBV10-2 | . | CASSAGGTEAFF
TRBV30 | . | CAWSLTGRNTEAFF
TRBV25-1 | TRBD2 | CASSARLSAQRGGELFF
TRBV19 | TRBD2 | CASSNGLAGAINEQFF
TRBV2 | TRBD1 | CASSLGQGLHGYTF
TRBV7-2 | TRBD1 | CASTHKGAGSYTF
TRBV29-1 | . | CSMQTGGETEAFF
TRBV11-3 | TRBD2 | CASSPRTTSGTPWSYNEQFF
TRBV6-5 | . | CASSRASSSWETQYF
TRBV11-3 | . | CASSHGGHTGELFF
TRBV5-1 | . | CASSLVAGDQPQHF
TRBV29-1 | TRBD1 | CSSGQGSVGDTQYF
TRBV19 | . | CASSIASYGRSNQPQHF
TRBV28 | TRBD1 | CASNTLGQGVNYGYTF
TRBV5-8 | TRBD2 | CASSSSGRATDTQYF
TRBV7-2 | . | CASSLAGQDYGYTF
TRBV27 | TRBD1 | CASSWRPGTGYNEQFF
TRBV19 | TRBD1 | CASSRRDRERDTQYF
TRBV7-2 | TRBD1 | CASSLTGGDVYGYTF